This T cell receptor beta chain was sequenced in a study of T-cell reconstitution after alpha-beta-depleted transplantation in children. TCRbeta library preparation incorporated unique molecular identifiers. TCRdb re-called the PCR reads through MiXCR, storing one row per CDR3 protein. The repertoire holds some 220,000 distinct CDR3 sequences, with about a tenth as singletons. This receptor was taken from a human donor who donated a stem cell graft to a child with acute lymphoblastic leukemia. The specimen comprised PBMCs from the stem cell graft donor, sampled from the stem cell graft.

CDR3 sequence: CASSLTWDRDYGNTIYF. The CDR3 DNA follows: TGCGCCAGCAGCTTGACCTGGGACAGGGATTACGGAAACACCATATATTTT. The V gene is TRBV5-1, the J gene TRBJ1-3; 9 bases map to TRBD1. This CDR3 region has 17 residues. Germline assignment: CDR1 SGHRS and CDR2 YFSETQ. Unmatched junction bases numbered 9, after V lost 1 base and J lost 4 bases.